One and the same sample provided the 3 T cell receptor beta chains below, sequenced in a study of Ad26.COV2.S vaccination and SARS-CoV-2 variants. Treatment denoted: 19 received Ad26.COV2.S at low or high dose, single or two shots; roughly 5 received placebo; per-sample allocation not given. Sampling was performed 63 days after the first vaccine or placebo injection. Sequencing was performed with immunoSEQ multiplex PCR; in TCRdb, only in-frame clones are kept and a portion is missing. The sample includes 400,000 to 450,000 clones, 80% to 95% of them seen just once. This sample comprised peripheral blood, obtained in a trial of Ad26.COV2.S vaccine versus placebo. All receptors come from a person aged 18-60 years who received the Ad26.COV2.S COVID-19 vaccine or a placebo.

The rearrangement uses TRBV3-1 (or the pseudogene TRBV3-2) and TRBJ2-3; 10 bases fit TRBD2. V dropped 4 bases and J dropped 2; count of bases not matched to a gene: 18. CDR1 and CDR2 (germline): LGHDT, YNNKEL (reference sequence). This CDR3 has 20 residues. The CDR3 DNA follows: TGTGCCAGCAGCCCACGGGCCCATGGGTCCCTAGCGGGAGCCACAGATACGCAGTATTTT. Protein product: CASSPRAHGSLAGATDTQYF.

As DNA, the CDR3 is TGTGCCAGCAGTGAATACGGGAAAGGCTACACCTTC. Encoded protein: CASSEYGKGYTF. The genes are TRBV25-1 and TRBJ1-2, with D hard to call. CDR1 and CDR2 from the germline V gene are MGHDK and SYGVNS. This CDR3 is 12 amino acids long. Trimming pared 0 bases from V and 8 bases from J, leaving 7 bases between.

The chain employs TRBV18 and TRBJ2-3; TRBD2 aligns across 7 bases. The ends lost 1 base at V and 4 bases at J; junction bases unmatched: 8. This CDR3 comprises 16 residues. The germline gives CDR1 KGHSH, CDR2 LQKENI. The CDR3 is CASSPLSGSGADTQYF. CDR3 bases: TGTGCCAGCTCACCACTTTCCGGGAGCGGGGCAGATACGCAGTATTTT.